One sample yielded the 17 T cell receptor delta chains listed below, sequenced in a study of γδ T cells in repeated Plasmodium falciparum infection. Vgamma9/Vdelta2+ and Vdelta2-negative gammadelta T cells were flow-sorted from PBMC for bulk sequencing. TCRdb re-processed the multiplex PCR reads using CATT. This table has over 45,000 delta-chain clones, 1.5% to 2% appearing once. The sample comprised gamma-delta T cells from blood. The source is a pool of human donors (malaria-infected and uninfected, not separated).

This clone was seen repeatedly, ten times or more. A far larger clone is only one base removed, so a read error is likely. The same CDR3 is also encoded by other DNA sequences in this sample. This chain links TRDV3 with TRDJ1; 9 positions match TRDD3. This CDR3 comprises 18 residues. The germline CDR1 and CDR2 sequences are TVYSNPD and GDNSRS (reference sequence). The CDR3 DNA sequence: TGTGCCTTTAACAGGGGTCGTTGGGGGATAAAGGACACCGATAAACTCATCTTC. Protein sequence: CAFNRGRWGIKDTDKLIF.

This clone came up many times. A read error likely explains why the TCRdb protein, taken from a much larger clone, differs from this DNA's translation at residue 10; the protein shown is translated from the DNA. CDR3 residues: CALGVGAGGSSTDKLIF. The CDR3, as DNA: TGTGCTCTTGGGGTCGGGGCTGGGGGATCCTCTACCGATAAACTCATCTTT. J is TRDJ1 and V is TRDV1; TRDD3 matches 9 bases. The V and J ends lost 4 bases and 2 bases, in that order; junction bases with no gene match: 11. The CDR3 is made up of 17 amino acids. Germline assignment: CDR1 TSWWSYY and CDR2 QGS.

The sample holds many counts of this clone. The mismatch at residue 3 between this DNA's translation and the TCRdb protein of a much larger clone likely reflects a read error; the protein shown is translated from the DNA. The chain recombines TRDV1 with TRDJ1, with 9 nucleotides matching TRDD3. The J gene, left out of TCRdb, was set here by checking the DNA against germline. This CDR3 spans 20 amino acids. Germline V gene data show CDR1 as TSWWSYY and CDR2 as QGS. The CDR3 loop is CAPGEFPSTGGPTYTDKLIF. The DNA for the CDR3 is TGTGCTCCTGGGGAGTTTCCCAGTACTGGGGGACCGACGTACACCGATAAACTCATCTTT.

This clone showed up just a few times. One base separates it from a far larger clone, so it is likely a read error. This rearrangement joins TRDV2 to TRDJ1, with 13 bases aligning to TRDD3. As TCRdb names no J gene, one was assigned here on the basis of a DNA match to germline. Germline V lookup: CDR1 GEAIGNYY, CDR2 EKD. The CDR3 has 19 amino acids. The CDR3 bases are TGTGCCTGTGACACCGGACTGGGGGATACGCTTATGTACACTGATAAACTCATCTTT. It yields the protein CACDTGLGDTLMYTDKLIF.

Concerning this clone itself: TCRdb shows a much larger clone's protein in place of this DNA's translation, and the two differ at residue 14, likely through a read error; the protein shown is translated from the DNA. The CDR3 sequence: CALGEHTGGYAWYADKLIF. The CDR3 bases are TGTGCTCTTGGGGAGCATACTGGGGGATACGCTTGGTACGCCGATAAACTCATCTTT. V usage is TRDV1 and J usage is TRDJ1; 13 positions agree with TRDD3. Here the J gene was assigned by germline matching of the DNA, as TCRdb has none. Germline values: CDR1 TSWWSYY, CDR2 QGS. V gave up 3 bases and J gave up 3 bases; unmatched junction bases: 13. The CDR3 covers 19 residues.

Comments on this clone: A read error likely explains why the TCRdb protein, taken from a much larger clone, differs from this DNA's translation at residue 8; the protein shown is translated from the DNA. CDR3 loop: CALGERDPLNHLLGDTVNTDKLIF. DNA of the CDR3: TGTGCTCTTGGGGAACGGGACCCCCTAAATCATTTACTGGGGGATACGGTGAACACCGATAAACTCATCTTT. This chain uses TRDV1 with TRDJ1; 13 bases agree with TRDD3. Germline matching of the DNA provided the J gene here, since TCRdb leaves it blank. CDR3 length equals 24 residues. Germline CDR1 reads TSWWSYY; CDR2 reads QGS. V lost 1 base to trimming and J lost 0 bases; unmatched junction nucleotides: 23.

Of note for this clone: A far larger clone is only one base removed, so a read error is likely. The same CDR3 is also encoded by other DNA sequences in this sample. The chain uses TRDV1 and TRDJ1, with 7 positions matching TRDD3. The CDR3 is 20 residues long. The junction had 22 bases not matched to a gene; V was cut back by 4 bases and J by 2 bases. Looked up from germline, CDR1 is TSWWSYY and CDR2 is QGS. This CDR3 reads CALGGPDFSLLGDKTDKLIF. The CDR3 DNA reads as TGTGCTCTTGGGGGCCCCGATTTTAGTCTACTAGGGGATAAGACCGATAAACTCATCTTT.

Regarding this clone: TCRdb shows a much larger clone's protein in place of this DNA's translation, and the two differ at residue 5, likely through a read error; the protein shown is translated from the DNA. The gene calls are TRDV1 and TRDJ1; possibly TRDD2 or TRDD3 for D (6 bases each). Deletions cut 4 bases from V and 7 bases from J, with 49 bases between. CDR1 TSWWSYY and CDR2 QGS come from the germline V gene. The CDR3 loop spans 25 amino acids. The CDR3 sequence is CALGGRVGTYLLGGPTTLLGLKLIF. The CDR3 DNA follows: TGTGCTCTTGGGGGACGGGTCGGGACCTACCTTTTAGGAGGTCCTACTACCCTACTGGGACTTAAACTCATCTTT.

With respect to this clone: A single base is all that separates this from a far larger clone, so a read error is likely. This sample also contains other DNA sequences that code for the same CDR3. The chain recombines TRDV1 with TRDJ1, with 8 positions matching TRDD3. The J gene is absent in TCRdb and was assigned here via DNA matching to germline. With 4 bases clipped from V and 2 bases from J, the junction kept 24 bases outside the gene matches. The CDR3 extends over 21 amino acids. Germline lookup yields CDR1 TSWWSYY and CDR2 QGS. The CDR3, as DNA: TGTGCTCTTGGGGCTTGGAATTTCTACGACCCTCCTGACTGGGGGACCGATAAACTCATCTTT. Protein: CALGAWNFYDPPDWGTDKLIF.

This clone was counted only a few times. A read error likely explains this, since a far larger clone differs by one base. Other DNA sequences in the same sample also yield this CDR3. The CDR3 region is CALGPLFRGRTDKLIF. CDR3 in DNA: TGTGCCCTTGGGCCCCTCTTCAGGGGGAGAACCGATAAACTCATCTTT. The V gene is TRDV1, the J gene TRDJ1; weak D call: TRDD3 (6 bases). Here the J gene came from matching the DNA to germline, since TCRdb omits it. Germline loops: CDR1 TSWWSYY, CDR2 QGS. The CDR3 runs to 16 residues.

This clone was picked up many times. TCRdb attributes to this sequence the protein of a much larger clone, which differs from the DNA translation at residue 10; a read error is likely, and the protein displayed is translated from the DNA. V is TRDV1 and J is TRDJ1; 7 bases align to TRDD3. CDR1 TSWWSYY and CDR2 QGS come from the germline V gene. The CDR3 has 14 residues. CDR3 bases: TGTGCTCTTGTCTGGGGGGCGCACACCGGTAAACTCATCTTT. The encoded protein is CALVWGAHTGKLIF.

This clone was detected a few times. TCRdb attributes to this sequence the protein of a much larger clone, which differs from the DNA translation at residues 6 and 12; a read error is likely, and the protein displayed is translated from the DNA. CDR3 bases: TGTGCCTGTGACACGTCACTGGGGGATACGTACAGCGATAAACTCATCTTT. As protein: CACDTSLGDTYSDKLIF. The J gene is TRDJ1, the V gene TRDV2; 13 bases agree with TRDD3. This CDR3 spans 17 amino acids. V was clipped by 1 base and J by 4 bases; unmatched bases: 8. The germline V gene encodes CDR1 GEAIGNYY and CDR2 EKD.

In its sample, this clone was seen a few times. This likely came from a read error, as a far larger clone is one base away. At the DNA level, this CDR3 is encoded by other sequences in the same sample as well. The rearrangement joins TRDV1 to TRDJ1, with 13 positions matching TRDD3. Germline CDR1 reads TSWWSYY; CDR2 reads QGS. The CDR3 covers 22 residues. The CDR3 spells CALGELGSSRTGGYVDTDKLIF. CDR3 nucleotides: TGTGCCCTTGGGGAACTGGGATCAAGTCGTACTGGGGGATACGTCGACACCGATAAACTCATCTTT.

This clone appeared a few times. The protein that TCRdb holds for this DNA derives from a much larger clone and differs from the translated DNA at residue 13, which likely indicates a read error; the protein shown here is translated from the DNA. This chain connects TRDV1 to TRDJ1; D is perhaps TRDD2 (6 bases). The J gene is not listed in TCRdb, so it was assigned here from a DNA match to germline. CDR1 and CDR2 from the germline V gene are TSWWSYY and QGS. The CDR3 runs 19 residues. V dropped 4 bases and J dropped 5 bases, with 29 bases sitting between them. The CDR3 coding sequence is TGTGCTCTTGGGGTCCTAAACCCCCTTTGGATCCTACCCTCGGATAAACTCATCTTT. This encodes CALGVLNPLWILPSDKLIF.

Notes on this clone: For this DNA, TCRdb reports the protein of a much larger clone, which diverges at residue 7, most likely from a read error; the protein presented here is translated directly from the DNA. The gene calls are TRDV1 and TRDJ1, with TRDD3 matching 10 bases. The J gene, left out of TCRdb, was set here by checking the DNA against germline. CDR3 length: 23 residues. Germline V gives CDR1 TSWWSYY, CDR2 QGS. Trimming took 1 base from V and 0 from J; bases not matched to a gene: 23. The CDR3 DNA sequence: TGTGCTCTTGGGGAACGGCATCCTACAGGAGGGTGGGGGATACCCCCCTACACCGATAAACTCATCTTT. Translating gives CALGERHPTGGWGIPPYTDKLIF.

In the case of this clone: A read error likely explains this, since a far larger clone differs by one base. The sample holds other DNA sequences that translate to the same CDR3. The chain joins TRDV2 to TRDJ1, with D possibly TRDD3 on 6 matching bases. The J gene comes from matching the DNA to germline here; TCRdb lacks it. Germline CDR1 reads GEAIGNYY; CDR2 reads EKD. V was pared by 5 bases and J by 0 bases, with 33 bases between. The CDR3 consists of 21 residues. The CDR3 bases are TGTGCCTGTGTGAGGTTACCGGAACACAAGGGGGACACGGGGTACACCGATAAACTCATCTTT. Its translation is CACVRLPEHKGDTGYTDKLIF.

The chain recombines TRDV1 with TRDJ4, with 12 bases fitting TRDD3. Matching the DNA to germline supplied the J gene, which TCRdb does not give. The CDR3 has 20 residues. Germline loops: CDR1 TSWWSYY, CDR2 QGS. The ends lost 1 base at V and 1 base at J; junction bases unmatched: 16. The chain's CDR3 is CALGEPPFPLLGDTRRPLIF. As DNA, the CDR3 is TGTGCTCTTGGGGAACCCCCATTCCCGTTACTGGGGGATACCCGCAGACCCCTGATCTTT.